This T cell receptor beta chain was documented in a study of human T cells and chemical hapten exposure. Study conclusions and caveats: In comparison with controls, expanded TCRs gave rise to a significantly larger number of large CDR3 similarity clusters. The donors suffered from alopecia, so their immune response may not match that of healthy people.

The CDR3 spans 16 residues. The V end was cut by 4 bases, the J end by 10 bases, with 23 bases between. Germline V gives CDR1 SGHRS, CDR2 YFSETQ. This clonotype was recorded at least ten times. What it recognizes is unknown. Authors' data handling: Sample TCR counts, which ranged from about 20,000 to 690,600, had a median of approximately 96,000. TCRdb fed the RACE reads into MiXCR, producing one record per CDR3 protein. These V and J calls derive from TCRdb rather than the authors' analysis. The table has about 380,000 distinct CDR3 sequences, roughly 4.8% seen once. Stated time point: patch test 1, 2 weeks after DPC sensitization. Treatment indicated: therapeutic diphenylcyclopropenone sensitization with weekly scalp DPC. Sample donors consisted of patients with alopecia, aged 18 to 70 years, who were suitable for DPC.

The chain joins TRBV5-1 to TRBJ2-2, with D possibly TRBD2 on 6 matching bases. This specimen was whole blood, taken in connection with sensitization to the hapten diphenylcyclopropenone (DPC). The receptor's source is a woman aged 45-60 years with alopecia areata. Some clones in this sample may be carry-over from other donors' samples. The CDR3 is CASSIRSGLGFLELFF. The CDR3 region has the DNA TGCGCCAGCAGCATTCGGAGCGGGCTGGGGTTTTTGGAGCTGTTTTTT.